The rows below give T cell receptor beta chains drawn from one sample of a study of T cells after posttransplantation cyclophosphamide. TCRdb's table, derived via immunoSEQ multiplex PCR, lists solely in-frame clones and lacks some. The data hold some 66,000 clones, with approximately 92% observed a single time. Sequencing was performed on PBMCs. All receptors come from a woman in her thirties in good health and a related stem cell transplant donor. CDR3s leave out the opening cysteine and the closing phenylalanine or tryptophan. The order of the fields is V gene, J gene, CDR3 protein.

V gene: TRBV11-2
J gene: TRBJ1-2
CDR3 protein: ASSLFGGEGYYGYT

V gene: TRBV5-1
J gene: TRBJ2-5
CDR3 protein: ASSSEGGRAETQY

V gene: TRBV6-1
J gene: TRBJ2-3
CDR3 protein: ASSLGLEADTQY

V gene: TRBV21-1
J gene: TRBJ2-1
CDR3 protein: ASSRFVRLDRDNEQF

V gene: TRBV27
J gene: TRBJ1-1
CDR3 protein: ASSLSTGFTEAF

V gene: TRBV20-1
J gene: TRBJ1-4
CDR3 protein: SAKDGEKLF

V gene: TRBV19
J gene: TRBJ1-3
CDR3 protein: ASTSRGRGPSSGNTIY

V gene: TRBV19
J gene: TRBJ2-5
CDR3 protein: ASSISGTFQETQY

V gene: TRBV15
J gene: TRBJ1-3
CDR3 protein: ATSSRRNSGNTIY

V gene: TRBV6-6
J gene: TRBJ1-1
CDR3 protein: ASSYDGSNTEAF

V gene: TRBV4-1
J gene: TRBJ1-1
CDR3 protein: ASSQEMTLGTEAF

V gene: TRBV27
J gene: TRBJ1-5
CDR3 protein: ASSVGGGPLQPQH

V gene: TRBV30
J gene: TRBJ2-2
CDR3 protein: AWSRDRGNTGELF

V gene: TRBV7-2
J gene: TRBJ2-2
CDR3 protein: ASSLPVSNTGELF

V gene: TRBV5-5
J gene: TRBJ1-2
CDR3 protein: ASTRGDLVVGGYGYT

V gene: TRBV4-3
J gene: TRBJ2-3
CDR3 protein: ASSLTAGTDTQY

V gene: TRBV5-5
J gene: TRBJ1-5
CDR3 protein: ASSLAPNQPQH

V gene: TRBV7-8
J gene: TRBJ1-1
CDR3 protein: ASSFRDRVNTEAF

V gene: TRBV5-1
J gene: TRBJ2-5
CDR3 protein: ASSLGIAGGQETQY

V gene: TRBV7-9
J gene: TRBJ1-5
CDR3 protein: ASSLGEGPRGNQPQH

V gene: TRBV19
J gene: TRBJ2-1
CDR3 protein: ASSIVRNEQF

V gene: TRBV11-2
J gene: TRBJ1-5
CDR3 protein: ASSLAGSSNQPQH

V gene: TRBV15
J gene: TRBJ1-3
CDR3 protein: ATSRGVGHRSGNTIY

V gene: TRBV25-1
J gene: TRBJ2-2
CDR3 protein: ASSAPGGELF

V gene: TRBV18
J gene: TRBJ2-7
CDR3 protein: ASSPPIGKRYEQY

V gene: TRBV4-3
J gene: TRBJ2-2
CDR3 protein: ASSPELGGLDTGELF

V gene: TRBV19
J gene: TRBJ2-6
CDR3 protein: ASSMTVQGAGRANVLT

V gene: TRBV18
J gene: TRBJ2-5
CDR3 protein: ASSPDQETQY

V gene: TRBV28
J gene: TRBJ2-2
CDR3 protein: ASSKTGTSGYTGELF

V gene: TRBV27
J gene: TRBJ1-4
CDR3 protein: ASSPDLGRGDEKLF

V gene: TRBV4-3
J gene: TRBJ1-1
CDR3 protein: ASSQGTFNTEAF

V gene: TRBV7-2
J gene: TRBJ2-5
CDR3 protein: ASSSPGQIQETQY

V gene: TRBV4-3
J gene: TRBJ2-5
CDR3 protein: ASSQDFQRGSQETQY

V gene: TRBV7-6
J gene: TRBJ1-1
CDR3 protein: ASMDSSEAF

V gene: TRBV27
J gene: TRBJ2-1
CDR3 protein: ASRTGEGQGFNEQF

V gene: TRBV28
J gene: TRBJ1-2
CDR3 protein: ASSSTGYGYT

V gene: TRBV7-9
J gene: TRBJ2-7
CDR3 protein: ASSLDGGDYSYEQY

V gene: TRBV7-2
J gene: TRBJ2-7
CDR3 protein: ASSDRGRQY

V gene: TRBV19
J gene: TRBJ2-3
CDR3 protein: ASSTGEPTDTQY

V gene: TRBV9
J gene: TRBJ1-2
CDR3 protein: ASTRALPDNYGYT

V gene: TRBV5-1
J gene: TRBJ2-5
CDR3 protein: ASSVGHGEIETQY

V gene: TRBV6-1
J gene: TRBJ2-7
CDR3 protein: ASIPGHPYEQY

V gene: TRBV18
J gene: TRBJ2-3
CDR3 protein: ASSRGGGTDTQY

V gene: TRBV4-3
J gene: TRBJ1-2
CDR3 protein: ASRRGQGENYGYT

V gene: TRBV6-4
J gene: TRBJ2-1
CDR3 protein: ASSDSGTPKRFNEQF

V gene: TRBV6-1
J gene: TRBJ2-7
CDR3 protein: ASRRTGGADEQY

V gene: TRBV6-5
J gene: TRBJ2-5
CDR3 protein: ASSRTAQETQY

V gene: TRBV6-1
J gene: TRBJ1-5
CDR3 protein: ASRFRLGANQPQH

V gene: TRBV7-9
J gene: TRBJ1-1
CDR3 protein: ASSLFGPGGPEAF

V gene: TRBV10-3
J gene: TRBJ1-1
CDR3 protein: AISDAPRGDTEAF

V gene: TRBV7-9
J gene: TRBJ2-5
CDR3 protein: ASSLEDAEY

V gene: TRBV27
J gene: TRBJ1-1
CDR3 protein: ASSWDRGGTEAF

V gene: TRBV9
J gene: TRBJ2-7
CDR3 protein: ASSERQGVNYEQY

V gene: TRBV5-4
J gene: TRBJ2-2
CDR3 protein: ASSLWAGGNAGELF

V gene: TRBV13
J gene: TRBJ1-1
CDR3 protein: ASRAKGQGVTEAF

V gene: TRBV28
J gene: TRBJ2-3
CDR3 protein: ALGGGDVDTQY

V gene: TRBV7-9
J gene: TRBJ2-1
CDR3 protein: ASSPRAGFNEQF

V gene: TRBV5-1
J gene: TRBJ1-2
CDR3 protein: ASSRLQGALYGYT